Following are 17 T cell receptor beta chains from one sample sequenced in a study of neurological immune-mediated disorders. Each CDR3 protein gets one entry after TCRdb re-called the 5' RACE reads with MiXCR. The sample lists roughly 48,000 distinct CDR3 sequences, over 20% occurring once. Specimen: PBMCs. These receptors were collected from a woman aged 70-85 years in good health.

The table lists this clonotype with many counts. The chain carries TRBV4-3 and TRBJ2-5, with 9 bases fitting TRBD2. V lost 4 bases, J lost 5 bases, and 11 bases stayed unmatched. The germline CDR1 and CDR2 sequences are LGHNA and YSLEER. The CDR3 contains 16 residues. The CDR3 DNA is TGCGCCAGCAGCCTGGGGAGCGGGACTAGCTGGGAGACCCAGTACTTC. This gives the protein CASSLGSGTSWETQYF.

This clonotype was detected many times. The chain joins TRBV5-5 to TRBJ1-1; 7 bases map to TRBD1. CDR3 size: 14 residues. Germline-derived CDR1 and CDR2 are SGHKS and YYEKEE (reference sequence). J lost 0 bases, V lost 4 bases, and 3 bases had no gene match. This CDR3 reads CASSLTGLNTEAFF. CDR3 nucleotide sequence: TGTGCCAGCAGCCTGACAGGGCTGAACACTGAAGCTTTCTTT.

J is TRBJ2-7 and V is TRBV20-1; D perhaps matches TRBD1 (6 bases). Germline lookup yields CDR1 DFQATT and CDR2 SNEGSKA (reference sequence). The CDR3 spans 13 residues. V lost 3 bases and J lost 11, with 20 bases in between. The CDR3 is CSARKQGSNFEYF. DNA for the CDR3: TGCAGTGCTAGGAAACAGGGCTCGAATTTTGAGTACTTC.

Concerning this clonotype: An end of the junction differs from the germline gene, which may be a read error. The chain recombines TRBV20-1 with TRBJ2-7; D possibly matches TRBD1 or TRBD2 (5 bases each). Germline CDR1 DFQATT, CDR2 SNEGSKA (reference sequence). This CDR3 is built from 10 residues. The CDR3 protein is CTPGLGAQYF. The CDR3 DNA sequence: TGCACCCCAGGGTTGGGAGCGCAGTACTTT.

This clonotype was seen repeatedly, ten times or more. CDR3 coding DNA: TGTGCCAGCCGCAGGACAGGGGGCGGTGAAAAACTGTTTTTT. It is translated as CASRRTGGGEKLFF. The chain combines TRBV6-5 with TRBJ1-4, with 11 bases lining up with TRBD1. The V segment lost 8 bases and the J segment 7 bases; nucleotides outside the gene matches: 6. CDR3 length: 14 residues. CDR1 MNHEY and CDR2 SVGAGI come from the germline V gene.

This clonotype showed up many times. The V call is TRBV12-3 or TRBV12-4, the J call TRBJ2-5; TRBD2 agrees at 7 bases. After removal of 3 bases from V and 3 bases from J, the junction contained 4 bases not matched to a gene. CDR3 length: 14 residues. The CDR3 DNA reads TGTGCCAGCAGTTTCATGGCGGGAGAAGAGACCCAGTACTTC. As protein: CASSFMAGEETQYF.

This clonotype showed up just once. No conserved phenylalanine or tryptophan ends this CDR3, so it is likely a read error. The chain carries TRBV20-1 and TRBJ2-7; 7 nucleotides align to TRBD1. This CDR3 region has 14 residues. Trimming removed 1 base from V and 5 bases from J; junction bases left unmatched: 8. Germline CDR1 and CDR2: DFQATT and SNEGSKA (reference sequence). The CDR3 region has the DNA TGCAGTGCTAGAGTGCTACAGGGGTTACACGAGCAGTACTAC. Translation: CSARVLQGLHEQYY.

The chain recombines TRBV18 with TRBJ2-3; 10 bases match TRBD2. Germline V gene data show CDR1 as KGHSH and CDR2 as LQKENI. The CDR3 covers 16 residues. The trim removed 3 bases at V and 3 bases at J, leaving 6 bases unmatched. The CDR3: CASSPTASGSTDTQYF. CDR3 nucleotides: TGTGCCAGCTCACCTACGGCTAGCGGGAGTACAGATACGCAGTATTTT.

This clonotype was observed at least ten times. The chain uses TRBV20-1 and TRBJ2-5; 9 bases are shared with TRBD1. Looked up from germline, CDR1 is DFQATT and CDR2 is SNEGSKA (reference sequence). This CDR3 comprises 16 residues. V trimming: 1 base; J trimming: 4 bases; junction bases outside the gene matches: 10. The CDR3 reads CSARVPGDREGETQYF. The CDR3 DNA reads TGCAGTGCTAGAGTCCCCGGGGACAGGGAAGGAGAGACCCAGTACTTC.

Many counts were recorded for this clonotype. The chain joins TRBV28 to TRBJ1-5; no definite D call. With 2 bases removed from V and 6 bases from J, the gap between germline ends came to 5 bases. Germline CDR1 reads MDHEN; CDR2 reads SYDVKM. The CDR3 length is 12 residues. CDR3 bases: TGTGCCAGCAGTTTACGGGGTCAGCCCCAGCATTTT. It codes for CASSLRGQPQHF.

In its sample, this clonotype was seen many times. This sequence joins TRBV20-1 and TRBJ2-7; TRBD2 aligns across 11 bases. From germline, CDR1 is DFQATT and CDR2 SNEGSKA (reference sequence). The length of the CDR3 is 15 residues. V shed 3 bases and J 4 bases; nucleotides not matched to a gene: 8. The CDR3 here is CSASVLAGGPYEQYF. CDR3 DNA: TGCAGTGCTAGCGTCTTAGCGGGAGGGCCGTACGAGCAGTACTTC.

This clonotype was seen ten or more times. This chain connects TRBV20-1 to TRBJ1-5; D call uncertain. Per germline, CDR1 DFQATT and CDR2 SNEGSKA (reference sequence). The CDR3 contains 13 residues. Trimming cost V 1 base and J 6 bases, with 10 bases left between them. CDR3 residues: CSARAHSGQPQHF. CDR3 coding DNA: TGCAGTGCTAGAGCTCATTCAGGTCAGCCCCAGCATTTT.

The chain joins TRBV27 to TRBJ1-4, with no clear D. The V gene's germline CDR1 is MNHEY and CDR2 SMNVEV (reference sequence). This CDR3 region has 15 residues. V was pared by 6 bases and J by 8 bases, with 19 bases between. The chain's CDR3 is CASSESKGVGEKLFF. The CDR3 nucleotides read TGTGCCAGCAGCGAGAGCAAGGGTGTTGGCGAAAAACTGTTTTTT.

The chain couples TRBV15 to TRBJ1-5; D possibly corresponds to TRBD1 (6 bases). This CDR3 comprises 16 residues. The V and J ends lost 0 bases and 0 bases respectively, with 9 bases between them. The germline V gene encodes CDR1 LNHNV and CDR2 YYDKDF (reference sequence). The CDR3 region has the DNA TGTGCCACCAGCAGAGAGGACAGCCTTAGCAATCAGCCCCAGCATTTT. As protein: CATSREDSLSNQPQHF. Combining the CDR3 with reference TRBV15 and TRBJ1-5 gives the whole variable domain DAMVIQNPRYQVTQFGKPVTLSCSQTLNHNVMYWYQQKSSQAPKLLFHYYDKDFNNEADTPDNFQSRRPNTSFCFLDIRSPGLGDTAMYLCATSREDSLSNQPQHFGDGTRLSIL.

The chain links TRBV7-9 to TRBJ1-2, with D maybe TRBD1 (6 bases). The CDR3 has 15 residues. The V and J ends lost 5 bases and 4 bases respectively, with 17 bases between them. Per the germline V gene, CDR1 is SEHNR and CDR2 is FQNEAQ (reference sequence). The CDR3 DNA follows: TGTGCCAGCAGCCCTAAGACAGGACTCGCCTATGGCTACACCTTC. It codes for CASSPKTGLAYGYTF.

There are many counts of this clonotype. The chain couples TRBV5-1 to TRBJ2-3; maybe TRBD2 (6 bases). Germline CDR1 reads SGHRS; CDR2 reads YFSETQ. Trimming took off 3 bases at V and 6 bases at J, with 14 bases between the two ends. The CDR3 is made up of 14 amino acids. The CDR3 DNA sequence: TGCGCCAGCAGCTCCGGGATCCGGGGGGATACGCAGTATTTT. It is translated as CASSSGIRGDTQYF.

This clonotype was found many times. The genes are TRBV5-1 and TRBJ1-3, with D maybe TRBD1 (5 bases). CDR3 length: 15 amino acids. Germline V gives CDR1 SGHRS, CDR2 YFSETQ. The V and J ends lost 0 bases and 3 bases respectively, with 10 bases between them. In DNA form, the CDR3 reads TGCGCCAGCAGCTTGGTTCAGGGTTTTGGAAACACCATATATTTT. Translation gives CASSLVQGFGNTIYF.